This T cell receptor beta chain is from a study of CD8 T cells in Susac syndrome. With random hexamers, roughly 0.45 to 1 ug RNA was reverse transcribed. TCRdb processed the immunoSEQ multiplex PCR reads anew with MiXCR; each CDR3 protein has one entry. The sample contains 150,000 to 200,000 distinct CDR3 sequences, about 94% of which appear only once. The CDR3 length is 13 residues. Germline trimming cut 8 bases from V and 3 bases from J; bases unmatched to any gene: 7. The receptor comes from a human donor in good health. Specimen: CD4+ T cells from PBMCs. The chain carries TRBV12-3 or TRBV12-4 and TRBJ2-7; 7 bases agree with TRBD1. CDR3 DNA: TGTGCCAGCGCCTCCGGGACAGTCTACGAGCAGTACTTC. It is translated as CASASGTVYEQYF.